This passage covers 20 T cell receptor beta chains from one sample sequenced in a study of T cells in Graves' hyperthyroidism and ophthalmopathy. Amplified TCR beta CDR3 regions came from RNA transcripts. The study used the HTBI primer set for a first-round RT-PCR of the TCR CDR3. One entry per CDR3 protein results from TCRdb running MiXCR on the multiplex PCR reads. The sample has some 510,000 distinct CDR3 sequences; 40% to 55% are singletons. Sequencing used peripheral blood or thyroid tissue (not recorded which). These receptors came from a woman younger than 30 with Graves' hyperthyroidism.

CDR3 protein: CASTRGTSTGELFF. CDR3 nucleotides: TGTGCCAGCACCCGGGGCACCTCGACCGGGGAGCTGTTTTTT. The chain recombines TRBV10-3 with TRBJ2-2; either TRBD1 or TRBD2 may fit D (5 bases each). This CDR3 has 14 residues. Germline V gene data show CDR1 as ENHRY and CDR2 as SYGVKD. Trimming cost V 10 bases and J 5 bases, with 17 bases left between them.

The rearrangement joins TRBV20-1 to TRBJ1-4, with 9 bases matching TRBD1. The ends lost 0 bases at V and 6 bases at J; junction bases unmatched: 8. CDR1 is DFQATT, CDR2 SNEGSKA, per germline (reference sequence). The CDR3 sequence is 16 residues long. The CDR3 reads CSARDTRQGDHEKLFF. DNA of the CDR3: TGCAGTGCTAGAGACACTCGACAGGGGGATCATGAAAAACTGTTTTTT.

The chain joins TRBV5-1 to TRBJ2-5, with a weak D call TRBD2 (5 bases). CDR1 SGHRS and CDR2 YFSETQ come from the germline V gene. The ends were cut back, 4 bases at V and 0 bases at J, with 10 bases in the middle. The CDR3 contains 14 residues. CDR3 coding DNA: TGCGCCAGCAGCCCCGGGGTTAACCAAGAGACCCAGTACTTC. Translating gives CASSPGVNQETQYF.

This chain links TRBV5-6 with TRBJ2-7, with D uncertain. V lost 2 bases and J 0 bases, leaving 12 bases between the germline ends. The germline V gene encodes CDR1 SGHDT and CDR2 YYEEEE. The CDR3 spans 15 residues. The CDR3 DNA reads as TGTGCCAGCAGCTTTCGTCAGCGACTCTCCTACGAGCAGTACTTC. As protein: CASSFRQRLSYEQYF.

V usage is TRBV15 and J usage is TRBJ2-5; 12 bases align to TRBD2. CDR1 is LNHNV and CDR2 is YYDKDF in the germline V gene (reference sequence). CDR3 length: 19 residues. V was clipped by 0 bases and J by 4 bases; unmatched bases: 12. The CDR3 sequence: CATSRDTASGRALGETQYF. In DNA form, the CDR3 reads TGTGCCACCAGCAGAGATACAGCTAGCGGGAGGGCCTTGGGAGAGACCCAGTACTTC.

This rearrangement joins TRBV2 to TRBJ1-2; a possible D gene is TRBD1 (6 bases). The germline V and J ends were trimmed by 5 bases and 0 bases, with 13 bases remaining between them. Germline V gene sequence: CDR1 SNHLY, CDR2 FYNNEI. The length of the CDR3 is 15 residues. CDR3 sequence: CASSWTRDTNYGYTF. CDR3 nucleotide sequence: TGTGCCAGCAGTTGGACCCGGGACACTAACTATGGCTACACCTTC.

In its sample, this clonotype was seen many times. This chain uses TRBV29-1 with TRBJ1-5; no reliable D call. CDR3 size: 12 residues. Germline lookup yields CDR1 SQVTM and CDR2 ANQGSEA. Trimming removed 5 bases from V and 2 bases from J, with 7 bases in between. The CDR3: CSVQTGNQPQHF. The CDR3, as DNA: TGCAGCGTTCAGACTGGCAATCAGCCCCAGCATTTT.

The chain links TRBV7-9 to TRBJ2-7, with TRBD1 matching 7 bases. V trimming: 3 bases; J trimming: 4 bases; junction bases outside the gene matches: 6. This CDR3 has 14 residues. CDR1 and CDR2 from the germline V gene are SEHNR and FQNEAQ (reference sequence). The CDR3 DNA sequence: TGTGCCAGCAGCTTGAAGGGGGCATCGTACGAGCAGTACTTC. Residues: CASSLKGASYEQYF.

Comments on this clonotype: A read error may account for a junction end that differs from germline. The chain employs TRBV7-3 and TRBJ2-2; perhaps TRBD2 as D (5 bases). Per the germline V gene, CDR1 is SGHTA and CDR2 is FQGTGA. The length of the CDR3 is 15 residues. CDR3 nucleotides: TGTGCCAGCACCCCGACTGCGTCGAGCACCGGGGAGCCGTTTTTT. It specifies CASTPTASSTGEPFF.

The table lists this clonotype with many counts. The CDR3 DNA reads TGCAGCGTTGCCGGGACTTTCTATGGCTACACCTTC. This encodes CSVAGTFYGYTF. The V and J genes are TRBV29-1 and TRBJ1-2; D is perhaps TRBD1 (5 bases). This CDR3 spans 12 amino acids. The V gene lost 4 bases and the J gene lost 4 bases, with 10 bases spanning the gap. Germline CDR1 reads SQVTM; CDR2 reads ANQGSEA.

A word on this clonotype: A much larger clone is a single base away; this may be a read error. The chain couples TRBV9 to TRBJ1-2, with TRBD1 as a possible D gene (5 bases). Germline CDR1 is SGDLS and CDR2 is YYNGEE. V was shortened by 7 bases and J by 1 base, with 11 bases between the two germline ends. There are 13 residues in the CDR3. The CDR3 loop is CASGAVHNYGYTF. The CDR3 bases are TGTGCCAGCGGGGCTGTCCATAACTATGGCTACACCTTC.

The J gene is TRBJ2-6, the V gene TRBV2, with a weak D call TRBD1 (6 bases). This CDR3 region has 16 residues. Per germline, CDR1 SNHLY and CDR2 FYNNEI. Trimming removed 9 bases from V and 0 bases from J, with 15 bases in between. Here the CDR3 reads CASRGKPVSGANVLTF. CDR3 DNA: TGTGCCAGTAGGGGGAAGCCGGTCTCTGGGGCCAACGTCCTGACTTTC.

The V and J genes are TRBV2 and TRBJ1-1; D perhaps matches TRBD1 (5 bases). Between the trimmed V and J ends, which lost 6 bases and 1 base, there was a span of 15 bases. The CDR3 extends over 15 amino acids. Germline V gene data show CDR1 as SNHLY and CDR2 as FYNNEI. The CDR3 reads CASSTHRQSNTEAFF. The CDR3 DNA follows: TGTGCCAGCAGCACCCACCGACAGTCGAACACTGAAGCTTTCTTT.

V usage is TRBV10-3 and J usage is TRBJ1-5; TRBD1 matches at 10 bases. V lost 10 bases and J lost 10; bases outside the gene matches: 13. This CDR3 comprises 14 residues. The germline V gene encodes CDR1 ENHRY and CDR2 SYGVKD. CDR3 loop: CASSSRTGGGPQHF. The CDR3 DNA is TGTGCCAGCAGCTCTAGGACAGGGGGAGGACCCCAGCATTTT.

This clonotype was seen a handful of times. V is TRBV7-2 and J is TRBJ2-6, with D perhaps assigned TRBD1 or TRBD2 (5 bases each). CDR1 is SGHTA and CDR2 is FQGNSA in the germline V gene. Trimming took 6 bases from V and 0 from J, leaving 9 bases between them. CDR3 size: 15 residues. CDR3 loop: CASSGGVSGANVLTF. In nucleotides, the CDR3 is TGTGCCAGCAGTGGGGGAGTCTCTGGGGCCAACGTCCTGACTTTC. The full variable domain, completed using reference TRBV7-2 and TRBJ2-6, is GAGVSQSPSNKVTEKGKDVELRCDPISGHTALYWYRQSLGQGLEFLIYFQGNSAPDKSGLPSDRFSAERTGGSVSTLTIQRTQQEDSAVYLCASSGGVSGANVLTFGAGSRLTVL.

With respect to this clonotype: One end of the junction fails to match germline, which may point to a read error. The V gene is TRBV10-3, the J gene TRBJ2-5; 11 positions match TRBD2. The CDR3 totals 12 residues. CDR1 and CDR2 (germline): ENHRY, SYGVKD. DNA for the CDR3: TGTGCCATCAGTGAACTAGCGGGAGATTGGTTCTTC. This sequence encodes CAISELAGDWFF.

This clonotype has a count of ten or more. The chain combines TRBV11-2 with TRBJ1-1, with D unresolved. The V gene lost 0 bases and the J gene lost 3 bases, with 5 bases spanning the gap. The CDR3 consists of 13 residues. CDR1 is SGHAT, CDR2 FQNNGV, per germline. CDR3 DNA: TGTGCCAGCAGCTTAGAGGTGGACACTGAAGCTTTCTTT. This sequence encodes CASSLEVDTEAFF.

V usage is TRBV2 and J usage is TRBJ1-1, with no clear D. The CDR3 runs to 12 residues. Trimming took 2 bases from V and 5 from J, leaving 6 bases between them. Germline lookup yields CDR1 SNHLY and CDR2 FYNNEI. CDR3 loop: CASSESTTEAFF. Written as DNA, the CDR3 is TGTGCCAGCAGTGAATCCACAACTGAAGCTTTCTTT.

This clonotype showed up just once. This may be a read error: a much more frequent sequence differs by one nucleotide. The chain's CDR3 is CATSRPGRNSPLHF. CDR3 in DNA: TGTGCCACCAGCCGACCGGGACGAAATTCACCCCTCCACTTT. J is TRBJ1-6 and V is TRBV15; weak D call: TRBD1 (5 bases). V gave up 5 bases and J gave up 7 bases, with 12 bases separating them. The CDR3 covers 14 residues. Germline CDR1 LNHNV, CDR2 YYDKDF (reference sequence). Together with reference TRBV15 and TRBJ1-6, the CDR3 gives the full variable domain: DAMVIQNPRYQVTQFGKPVTLSCSQTLNHNVMYWYQQKSSQAPKLLFHYYDKDFNNEADTPDNFQSRRPNTSFCFLDIRSPGLGDTAMYLCATSRPGRNSPLHFGNGTRLTVT.

The V call is TRBV29-1, the J call TRBJ1-2, with TRBD1 as a possible D gene (5 bases). The germline V gene has CDR1 SQVTM and CDR2 ANQGSEA. The CDR3 consists of 13 residues. Trimming stripped 3 bases from V and 4 bases from J, with 12 bases between. DNA for the CDR3: TGCAGCGTTGAGGTGGCAGGGCCCTATGGCTACACCTTC. This encodes CSVEVAGPYGYTF.